The 2 T cell receptor beta chains in this list originate from one sample, sequenced in a study of radiotherapy plus CTLA-4 blockade in lung cancer. Assay: immunoSEQ multiplex PCR; the TCRdb copy retains only in-frame clones and omits some. The sample yields 52,000 or so clones, about 80% seen once. The source was peripheral blood, collected from a patient treated with radiotherapy plus ipilimumab. These receptors originate from a human donor with non-small cell lung cancer whose response to radiotherapy plus ipilimumab could not be evaluated.

The genes are TRBV7-8 and TRBJ2-5, with TRBD1 matching 7 bases. The CDR3 runs 13 residues. V lost 5 bases and J lost 4; bases outside the gene matches: 4. Germline values: CDR1 SGHVS, CDR2 FQNEAQ. The DNA for the CDR3 is TGTGCCAGCAGCCCAAGGGGGCCAGAGACCCAGTACTTC. Encoded protein: CASSPRGPETQYF.

This clone was seen only a few times. The chain employs TRBV6-6 and TRBJ2-3; 8 bases fit TRBD1. V was pared by 5 bases and J by 4 bases, with 2 bases of the junction left unmatched. This CDR3 region has 13 residues. Germline CDR1 MNHNY, CDR2 SVGAGI (reference sequence). CDR3 bases: TGTGCCAGCAGTAGGACAGGGCCAGATACGCAGTATTTT. Translated, it gives CASSRTGPDTQYF.